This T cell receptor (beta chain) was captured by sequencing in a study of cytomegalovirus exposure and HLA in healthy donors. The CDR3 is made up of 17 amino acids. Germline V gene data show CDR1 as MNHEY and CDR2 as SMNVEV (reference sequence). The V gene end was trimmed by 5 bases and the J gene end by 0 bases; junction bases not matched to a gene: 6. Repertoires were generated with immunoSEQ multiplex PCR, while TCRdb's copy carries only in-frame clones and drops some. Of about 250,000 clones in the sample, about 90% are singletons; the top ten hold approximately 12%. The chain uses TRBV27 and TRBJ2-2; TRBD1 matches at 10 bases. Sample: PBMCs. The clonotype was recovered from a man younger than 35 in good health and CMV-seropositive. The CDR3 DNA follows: TGTGCCAGCAGTAGGGACAGGGGCTTCGCGAACACCGGGGAGCTGTTTTTT. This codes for CASSRDRGFANTGELFF.